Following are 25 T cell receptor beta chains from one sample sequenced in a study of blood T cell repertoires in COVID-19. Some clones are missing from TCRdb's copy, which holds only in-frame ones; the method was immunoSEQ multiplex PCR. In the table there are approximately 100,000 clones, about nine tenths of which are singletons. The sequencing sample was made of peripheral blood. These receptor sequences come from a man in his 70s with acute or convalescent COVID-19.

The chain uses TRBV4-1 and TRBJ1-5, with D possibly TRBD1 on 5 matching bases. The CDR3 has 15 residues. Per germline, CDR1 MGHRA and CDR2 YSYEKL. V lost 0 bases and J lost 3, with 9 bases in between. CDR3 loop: CASSQDPGNNQPQHF. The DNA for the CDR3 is TGCGCCAGCAGCCAAGATCCAGGGAACAATCAGCCCCAGCATTTT.

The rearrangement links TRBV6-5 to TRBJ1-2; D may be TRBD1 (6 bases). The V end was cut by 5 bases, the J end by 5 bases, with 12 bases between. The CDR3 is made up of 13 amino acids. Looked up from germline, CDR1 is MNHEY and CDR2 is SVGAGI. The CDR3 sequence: CASSPSGTYGYTF. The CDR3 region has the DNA TGTGCCAGCAGTCCATCCGGGACATATGGCTACACCTTC.

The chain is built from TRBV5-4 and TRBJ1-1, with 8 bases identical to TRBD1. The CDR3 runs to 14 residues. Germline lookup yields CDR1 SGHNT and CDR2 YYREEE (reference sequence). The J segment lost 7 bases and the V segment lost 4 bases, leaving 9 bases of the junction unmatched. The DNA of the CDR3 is TGTGCCAGCAGCAAGACAGGGGTGGGGATTGAAGCTTTCTTT. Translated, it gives CASSKTGVGIEAFF.

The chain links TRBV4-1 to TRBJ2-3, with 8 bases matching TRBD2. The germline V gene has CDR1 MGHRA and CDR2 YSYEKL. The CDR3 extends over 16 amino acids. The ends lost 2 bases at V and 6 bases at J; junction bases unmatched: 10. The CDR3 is CASSQNPGLVADTQYF. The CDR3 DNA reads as TGCGCCAGCAGCCAAAACCCGGGACTAGTGGCGGATACGCAGTATTTT.

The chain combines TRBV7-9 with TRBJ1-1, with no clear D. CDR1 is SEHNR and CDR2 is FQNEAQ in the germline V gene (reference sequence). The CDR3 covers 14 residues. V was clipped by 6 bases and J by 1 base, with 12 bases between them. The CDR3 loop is CASRLGLGNTEAFF. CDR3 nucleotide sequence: TGTGCCAGCAGACTAGGGCTGGGGAACACTGAAGCTTTCTTT.

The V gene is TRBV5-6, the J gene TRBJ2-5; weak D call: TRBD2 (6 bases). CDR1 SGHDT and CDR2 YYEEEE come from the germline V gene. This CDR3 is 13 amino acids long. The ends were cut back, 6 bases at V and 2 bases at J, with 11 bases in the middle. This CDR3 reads CASTGTPQETQYF. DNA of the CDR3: TGTGCCAGCACCGGGACTCCACAAGAGACCCAGTACTTC.

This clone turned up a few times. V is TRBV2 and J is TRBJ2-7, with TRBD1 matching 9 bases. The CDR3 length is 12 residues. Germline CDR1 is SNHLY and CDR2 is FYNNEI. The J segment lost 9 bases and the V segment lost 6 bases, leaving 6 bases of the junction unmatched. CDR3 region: CASSGQGIGQYF. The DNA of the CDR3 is TGTGCCAGCAGCGGACAGGGGATAGGGCAGTACTTC.

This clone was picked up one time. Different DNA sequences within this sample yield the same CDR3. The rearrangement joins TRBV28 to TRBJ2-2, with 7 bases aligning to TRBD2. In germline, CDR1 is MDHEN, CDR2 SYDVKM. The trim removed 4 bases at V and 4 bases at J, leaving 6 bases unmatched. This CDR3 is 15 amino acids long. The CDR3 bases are TGTGCCAGCAGTTCGGGCGGGAGAATCACCGGGGAGCTGTTTTTT. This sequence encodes CASSSGGRITGELFF.

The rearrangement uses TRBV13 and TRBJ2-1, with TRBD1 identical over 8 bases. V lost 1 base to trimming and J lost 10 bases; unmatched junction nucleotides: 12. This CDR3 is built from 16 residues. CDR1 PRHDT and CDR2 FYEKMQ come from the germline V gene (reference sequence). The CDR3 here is CASSLEPGTGFYEQFF. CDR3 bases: TGTGCCAGCAGCTTAGAGCCCGGGACAGGATTCTACGAGCAGTTCTTC.

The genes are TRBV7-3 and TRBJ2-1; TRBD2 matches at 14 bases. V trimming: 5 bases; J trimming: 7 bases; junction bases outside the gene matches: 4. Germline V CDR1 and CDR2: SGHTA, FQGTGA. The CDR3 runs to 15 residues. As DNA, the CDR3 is TGTGCCAGCAGCGACGGACTAGCGGGAGGAAATGAGCAGTTCTTC. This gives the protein CASSDGLAGGNEQFF.

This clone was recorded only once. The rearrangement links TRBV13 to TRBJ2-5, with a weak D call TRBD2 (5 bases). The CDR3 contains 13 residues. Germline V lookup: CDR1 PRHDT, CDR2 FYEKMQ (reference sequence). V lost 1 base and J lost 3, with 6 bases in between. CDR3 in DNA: TGTGCCAGCAGCTTAGAGGGAGAAGAGACCCAGTACTTC. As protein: CASSLEGEETQYF.

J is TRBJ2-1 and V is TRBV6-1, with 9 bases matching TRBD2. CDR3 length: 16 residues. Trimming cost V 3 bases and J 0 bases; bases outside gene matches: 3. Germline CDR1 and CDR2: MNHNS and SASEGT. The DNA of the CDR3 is TGTGCCAGCAGTGATTATAGCGGGAGCTCCTACAATGAGCAGTTCTTC. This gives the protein CASSDYSGSSYNEQFF.

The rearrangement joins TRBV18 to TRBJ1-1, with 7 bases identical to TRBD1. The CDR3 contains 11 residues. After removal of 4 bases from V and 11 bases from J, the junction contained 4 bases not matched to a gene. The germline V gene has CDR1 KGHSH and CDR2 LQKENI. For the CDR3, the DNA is TGTGCCAGCTCACTCCGGGACAGTGCTTTCTTT. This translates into CASSLRDSAFF.

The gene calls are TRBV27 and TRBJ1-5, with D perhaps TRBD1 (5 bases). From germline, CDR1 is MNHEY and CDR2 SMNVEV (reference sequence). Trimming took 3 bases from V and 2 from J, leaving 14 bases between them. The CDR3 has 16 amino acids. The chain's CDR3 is CASSFRQGKGNQPQHF. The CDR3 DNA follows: TGTGCCAGCAGTTTTCGGCAGGGTAAGGGCAATCAGCCCCAGCATTTT.

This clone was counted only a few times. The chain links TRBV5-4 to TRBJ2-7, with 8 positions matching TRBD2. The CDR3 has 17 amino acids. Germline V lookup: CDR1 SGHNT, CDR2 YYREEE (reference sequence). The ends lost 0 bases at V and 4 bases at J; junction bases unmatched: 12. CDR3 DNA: TGTGCCAGCAGCTTGGATCAGGCCGGGAGGGGGGCTTACGAGCAGTACTTC. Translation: CASSLDQAGRGAYEQYF.

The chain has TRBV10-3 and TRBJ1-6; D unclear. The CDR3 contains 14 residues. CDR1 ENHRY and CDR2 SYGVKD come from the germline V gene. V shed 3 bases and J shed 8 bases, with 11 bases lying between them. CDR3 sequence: CAISDAGEDSPLHF. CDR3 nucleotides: TGTGCCATCAGTGATGCGGGTGAAGATTCACCCCTCCACTTT.

CDR3 sequence (DNA): TGCGCCAGCAGCGCCCGGGGCACCGGGGAGCTGTTTTTT. It translates to CASSARGTGELFF. This chain connects TRBV4-1 to TRBJ2-2; D might be TRBD2 (5 bases). V was pared by 5 bases and J by 4 bases, with 8 bases between. Germline lookup yields CDR1 MGHRA and CDR2 YSYEKL. This CDR3 is 13 amino acids long.

The CDR3, as DNA: TGTGCCAGCAGTTACTCGACGGGGCAGGGGTGGAACACCATATATTTT. This gives the protein CASSYSTGQGWNTIYF. The V gene is TRBV6-6, the J gene TRBJ1-3, with D possibly being TRBD1 (6 bases). CDR1 and CDR2 from the germline V gene are MNHNY and SVGAGI (reference sequence). The V end was cut by 0 bases, the J end by 7 bases, with 16 bases between. CDR3 size: 16 residues.

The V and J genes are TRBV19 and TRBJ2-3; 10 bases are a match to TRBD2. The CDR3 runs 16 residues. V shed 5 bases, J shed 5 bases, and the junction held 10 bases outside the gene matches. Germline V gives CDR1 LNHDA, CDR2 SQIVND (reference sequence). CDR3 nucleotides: TGTGCCAGTAGTTCCCCGGGAGCGGGGGGGCTAGATACGCAGTATTTT. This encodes CASSSPGAGGLDTQYF.

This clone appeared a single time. The CDR3 DNA follows: TGTGCCAGCACCCTCAGCAATCAGCCCCAGCATTTT. It is translated as CASTLSNQPQHF. The chain employs TRBV6-6 and TRBJ1-5; no definite D call. This CDR3 is built from 12 residues. CDR1 is MNHNY and CDR2 is SVGAGI in the germline V gene (reference sequence). The ends were cut back, 7 bases at V and 1 base at J, with 5 bases in the middle.

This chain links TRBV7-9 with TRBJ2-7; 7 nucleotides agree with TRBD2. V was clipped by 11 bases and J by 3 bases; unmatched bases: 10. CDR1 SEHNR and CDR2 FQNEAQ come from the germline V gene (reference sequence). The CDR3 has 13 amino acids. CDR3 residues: CASRGGGSYEQYF. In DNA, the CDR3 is TGTGCCTCTCGGGGCGGGGGAAGCTACGAGCAGTACTTC.

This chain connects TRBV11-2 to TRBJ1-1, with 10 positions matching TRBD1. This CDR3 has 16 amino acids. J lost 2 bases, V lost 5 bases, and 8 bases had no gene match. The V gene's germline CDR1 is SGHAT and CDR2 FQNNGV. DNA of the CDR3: TGTGCCAGCAGCCAGGGACAGGGGCGGCCTAACACTGAAGCTTTCTTT. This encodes CASSQGQGRPNTEAFF.

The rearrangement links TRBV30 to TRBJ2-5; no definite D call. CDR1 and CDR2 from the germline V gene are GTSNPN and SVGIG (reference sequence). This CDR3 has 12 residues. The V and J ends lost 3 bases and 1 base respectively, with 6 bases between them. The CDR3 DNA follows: TGTGCCTGGAGGGCCTCCCAAGAGACCCAGTACTTC. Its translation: CAWRASQETQYF.

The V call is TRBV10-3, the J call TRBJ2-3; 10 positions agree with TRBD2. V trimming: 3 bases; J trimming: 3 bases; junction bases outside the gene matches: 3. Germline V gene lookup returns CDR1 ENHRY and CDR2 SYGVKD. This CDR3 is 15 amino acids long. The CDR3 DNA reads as TGTGCCATCAGTGAAGGGACTAGCGAGACAGATACGCAGTATTTT. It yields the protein CAISEGTSETDTQYF.

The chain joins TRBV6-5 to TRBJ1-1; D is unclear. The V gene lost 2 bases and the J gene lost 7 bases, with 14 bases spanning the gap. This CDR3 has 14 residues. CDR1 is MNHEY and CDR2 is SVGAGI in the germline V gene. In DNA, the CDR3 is TGTGCCAGCAGTTACATGGGAGAATCAAATGAAGCTTTCTTT. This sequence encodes CASSYMGESNEAFF.